Below, one T cell receptor beta chain is given with its context. The antigen it recognizes is unknown. No base quality information exists; no much larger clone differs at one position. The germline V gene provides CDR1 SQVTM and CDR2 ANQGSEA. The CDR3 has 13 amino acids, counting the end cysteine and phenylalanine. Just the 39-base CDR3 DNA is kept, in frame starting at base 1. From V the trimming removes 7 bases and from J it removes 6 bases, while the gene matches leave 10 bases of the junction unaccounted for. This sample is drawn from a study of blood T cell repertoires in COVID-19 (dated by TCRdb to about 2020). Describing the broader study: Samples covering the acute and convalescent phases of COVID-19 were provided by collaborators in the United States, Italy and Spain. The dataset comprised deeply sampled blood TCRbeta repertoires from subjects exposed to, actively infected with, or recovered from COVID-19. A de-identified subject ID, COVID-19 status, age in years and sex were almost always included in the sample metadata. The material from the prospective study consisted of cDNA or gDNA derived from T cells, B-cell-depleted T cells, or PBMCs. The repertoires were released in a freely available public database meant as a resource for research on the immune response to SARS-CoV-2. The samples were drawn from the first 160 participants of the ongoing ImmuneRACE study and from about 1,200 subjects provided by 6 global collaborators. Where available, HLA class I and class II types were obtained from metadata supplied by the sample provider rather than from assay-based typing.

Here is what the overall study found, with its caveats: How much clinical and demographic metadata was included differed by source and by participant, and the metadata was provided uncurated.

Samples from volunteer blood donors who had recovered from COVID-19 were contributed by a second Seattle source. Whole blood was collected in K2EDTA tubes by collaborating institutions according to the institutions' own protocols. Collaborator samples were shipped for TCRbeta analysis as frozen whole blood, isolated PBMCs, or DNA extracted from either sample type. TCRbeta CDR3 regions were amplified from genomic DNA by means of the immunoSEQ Assay, a bias-controlled multiplex PCR. The published analysis was carried out like this. The number of nucleated cells in each sample was estimated from the amplification of reference gene primers within the assay. Sequence reads were collapsed and filtered to measure the absolute abundance of every unique TCRbeta CDR3 rearrangement. For each sample, productive Simpson clonality was calculated by taking the square root of Simpson's diversity index across productive rearrangements. As stored in TCRdb, this immuneACCESS dataset retains in-frame rearrangements with V and J assigned. A fraction of the clones does not appear; measured against another copy, unresolved V genes explain less than half of the discrepancy, and the remainder lacks a known reason. The DNA gave D and trimming, while V, J and clone size come from that table. This sample gives approximately 210,000 clones in total; more than 70% of them show up just once. Clones ranked in the top ten supply roughly 6% of the sample.

The sequencing input was peripheral blood. The receptor was derived from a middle-aged woman who had recovered from COVID-19. The chain is assembled from TRBV29-1 and TRBJ2-7, with 9 bases matching TRBD1. The CDR3 region: CSALGTGLGEQYF. In nucleotide form, the sequence is TGCAGCGCGCTTGGGACAGGGCTGGGCGAGCAGTACTTC.